The clone carrying this TCR beta chain came up a few times. Its antigen is currently unknown. A second PCR, run for about 6 to 12 cycles, used a sample-barcoded 5' primer plus a J-beta primer mix. From each sample, at least 2.5 million paired-end reads containing CDR3 were obtained. TCRdb reanalysed the 5' RACE reads using MiXCR and keeps one entry per CDR3 protein. The sample has about 1.4 million distinct CDR3 sequences, 59% seen once. The record originates from a study of blood T cells in healthy people across ages. CDR3 length: 12 residues. V shed 1 base and J shed 9 bases, with 8 bases lying between them. Germline V lookup: CDR1 MNHEY, CDR2 SVGEGT. Study-level points and caveats: A roughly linear fall in TCR beta diversity per million T cells was seen with increasing age.

The source material was blood. The receptor was isolated from a man aged 18-30 years in good health. V usage is TRBV6-2 or TRBV6-3 and J usage is TRBJ2-3; D is unresolved. The CDR3 region has the DNA TGTGCCAGCAGTTACTTGACCGGGACGCAGTATTTT. It translates to CASSYLTGTQYF.